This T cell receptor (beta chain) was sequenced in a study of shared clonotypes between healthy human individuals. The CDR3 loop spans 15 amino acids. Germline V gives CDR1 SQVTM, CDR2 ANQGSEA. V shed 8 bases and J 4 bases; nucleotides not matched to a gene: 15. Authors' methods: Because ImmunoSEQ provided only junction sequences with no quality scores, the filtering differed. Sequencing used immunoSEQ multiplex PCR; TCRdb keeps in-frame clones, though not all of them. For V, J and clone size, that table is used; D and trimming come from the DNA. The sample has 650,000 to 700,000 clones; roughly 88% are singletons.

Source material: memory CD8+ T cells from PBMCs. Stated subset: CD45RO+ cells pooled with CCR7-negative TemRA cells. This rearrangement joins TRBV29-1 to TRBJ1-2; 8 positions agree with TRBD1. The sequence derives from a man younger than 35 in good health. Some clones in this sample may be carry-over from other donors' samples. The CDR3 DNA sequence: TGCAGCTCAAGACAAGGGCAGGGGGCGACCTATGGCTACACCTTC. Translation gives CSSRQGQGATYGYTF.